This TCR beta chain is drawn from a study of T cell repertoires in cytomegalovirus infection. General observations from the study: Predominance within the ex vivo response was attributable to HLA-C-restricted CMV-specific TCR beta clonotypes. Summed frequency of public TCR beta families distinguished CMV carriers with the relevant HLA.

There are 11 residues in the CDR3. The V end was cut by 4 bases, the J end by 15 bases, with 13 bases between. In TCRdb, the reads were re-called with MiXCR into one record per CDR3 protein. Of some 450,000 distinct CDR3 sequences in the sample, approximately 30% were seen once. On this clonotype itself: The antigen is not known.

V and J are TRBV12-3 or TRBV12-4 and TRBJ2-1; D may correspond to TRBD1 or TRBD2 (5 bases each). This receptor was taken from a human donor in good health (CMV status not recorded). Some clones in this sample may be carry-over from other donors' samples. The sample was PBMCs. The CDR3 DNA sequence: TGTGCCAGCAGTTGGGACCGCGTCCCGTTCTTC. Its protein product is CASSWDRVPFF.